Below, 16 T cell receptor beta chains from the same sample are listed, as sequenced in a study of T cell clonality in common variable immunodeficiency. The table came from immunoSEQ multiplex PCR; TCRdb's copy has only in-frame clones and leaves some out. The repertoire consists of 50,000 to 65,000 clones, none detected only once. The specimen sequenced was peripheral blood mononuclear cells. The receptor set was obtained from a person aged 18 to 70 in good health.

About this clone itself: The read ends 3 residues early relative to the CDR3; the germline J gene fills the gap. This rearrangement joins TRBV7-9 to TRBJ2-3; 7 bases match TRBD2. V trimming: 0 bases; J trimming: 5 bases; junction bases outside the gene matches: 2. Germline V gene sequence: CDR1 SEHNR, CDR2 FQNEAQ (reference sequence). The CDR3 totals 14 residues. CDR3 region: CASSLAGGGDTQYF. The sequenced CDR3 bases are TGTGCCAGCAGCTTAGCGGGGGGGGGAGATACG.

This clone was observed at least ten times. Read sequence stops 3 residues before the CDR3 end, and the germline J gene provides the missing end. The chain employs TRBV7-3 and TRBJ2-1, with 10 bases identical to TRBD2. V was clipped by 0 bases and J by 9 bases; unmatched bases: 5. The CDR3 spans 15 residues. Germline CDR1 SGHTA, CDR2 FQGTGA. CDR3 DNA, as far as it was read: TGTGCCAGCAGCTTAACAGCGGGGGGGCTCAGTGAG. It encodes CASSLTAGGLSE. The full-length CDR3 reads as CASSLTAGGLSEQFF.

In this sample, this clone turned up many times. From the germline J gene comes the end of the CDR3, since the read stops 3 residues before it. The chain uses TRBV6-1 and TRBJ2-1, with D possibly being TRBD1 (5 bases). CDR1 is MNHNS, CDR2 SASEGT, per germline. V was clipped by 0 bases and J by 5 bases, with 11 bases between them. CDR3 length: 15 residues. Partial CDR3 DNA: TGTGCCAGCAGTGAAGCGTCGACAGCCCACAATGAG. Its translation is CASSEASTAHNE. The whole CDR3 sequence reads CASSEASTAHNEQFF.

This clone has at least ten counts. The read comes to an end 3 residues before the CDR3 does, leaving the germline J gene to fill in the end. V gene TRBV28 combines with J gene TRBJ2-2, with 8 bases identical to TRBD1. Looked up from germline, CDR1 is MDHEN and CDR2 is SYDVKM. The CDR3 consists of 15 residues. Trimming at V came to 6 bases and at J to 4 bases, leaving 7 bases not matched to a gene. The chain's CDR3 is CASSKTGAATGELFF. The CDR3 bases that were read are TGTGCCAGCAGCAAGACAGGGGCGGCCACCGGGGAG. Full variable domain (outside the CDR3, taken from reference TRBV28 and TRBJ2-2): DVKVTQSSRYLVKRTGEKVFLECVQDMDHENMFWYRQDPGLGLRLIYFSYDVKMKEKGDIPEGYSVSREKKERFSLILESASTNQTSMYLCASSKTGAATGELFFGEGSRLTVL.

This clone has at least ten counts. The read ends 3 residues before the CDR3 terminus; that terminus is restored from the germline J gene. The chain couples TRBV7-9 to TRBJ2-7; a weak D match, TRBD1 (6 bases). Germline values: CDR1 SEHNR, CDR2 FQNEAQ (reference sequence). The CDR3 spans 13 residues. Trimming pared 5 bases from V and 4 bases from J, leaving 12 bases between. CDR3 bases read: TGTGCCAGCAGCGCCCTGGACAGTTACGAG. Its translation is CASSALDSYE. The complete CDR3 reads CASSALDSYEQYF.

This clone was recorded many times. From the germline J gene comes the end of the CDR3, since the read stops 3 residues before it. The chain combines TRBV2 with TRBJ2-1; 10 nucleotides align to TRBD2. The ends lost 2 bases at V and 3 bases at J; junction bases unmatched: 4. In germline, CDR1 is SNHLY, CDR2 FYNNEI. The CDR3 totals 16 residues. The CDR3 sequence: CASSEWTSGLYNEQFF. The CDR3 DNA, read in part, is TGTGCCAGCAGTGAATGGACTAGCGGTCTCTACAATGAG.

This clone was observed many times. The missing CDR3 end, 3 residues past where the read stops, is filled in from the germline J gene. This chain connects TRBV11-2 to TRBJ2-3; TRBD2 aligns across 8 bases. The germline V gene has CDR1 SGHAT and CDR2 FQNNGV. J gave up 5 bases and V 5 bases, and 9 bases lay outside the gene matches. This CDR3 contains 15 residues. The part of the CDR3 DNA that was read is TGTGCCAGCAGCCCGACGGGGGGGGGATTAGATACG. Its translation: CASSPTGGGLDT. The whole CDR3 sequence is CASSPTGGGLDTQYF.

This clone has ten or more counts. The CDR3 extends 3 residues past the end of the read, so its final part is completed from the germline J gene. The J gene is TRBJ2-7, the V gene TRBV19; weak D call: TRBD2 (6 bases). The CDR3 extends over 15 amino acids. The V gene lost 3 bases and the J gene lost 2 bases, with 14 bases spanning the gap. Germline CDR1 and CDR2: LNHDA and SQIVND (reference sequence). The CDR3 sequence is CASSIDLPGAYEQYF. CDR3 DNA (partial): TGTGCCAGTAGTATTGACTTGCCGGGGGCCTACGAG.

The sample holds many counts of this clone. The read stops 3 residues short of the end of the CDR3; the missing end is completed from the germline J gene. This chain connects TRBV10-2 to TRBJ2-3; D is perhaps TRBD2 (6 bases). Germline V gives CDR1 WSHSY, CDR2 SAAADI. This CDR3 spans 17 amino acids. Trimming took 0 bases from V and 0 from J, leaving 13 bases between them. The CDR3 protein is CASSESWRATSTDTQYF. CDR3 DNA (partial): TGCGCCAGCAGTGAGTCGTGGAGGGCCACTAGCACAGATACG.

This clone was found many times. The read comes to an end 3 residues before the CDR3 does, leaving the germline J gene to fill in the end. This sequence joins TRBV30 and TRBJ2-7, with 7 bases aligning to TRBD1. The J segment lost 5 bases and the V segment lost 8 bases, leaving 6 bases of the junction unmatched. Germline V CDR1 and CDR2: GTSNPN, SVGIG (reference sequence). This CDR3 contains 11 residues. The CDR3 loop reads CARGQSHEQYF. CDR3 DNA (partial): TGTGCCCGGGGACAGTCACACGAG.

A remark on this clone: The CDR3 is cut off 3 residues early in the read; its end comes from the germline J gene. V is TRBV6-4 and J is TRBJ2-3; 10 bases agree with TRBD2. Germline loops: CDR1 MRHNA, CDR2 SNTAGT. This CDR3 comprises 15 residues. Trimming removed 4 bases from V and 6 bases from J; junction bases left unmatched: 7. CDR3 loop: CASSVLAGPRDTQYF. The DNA read from the CDR3 is TGTGCCAGCAGTGTACTAGCGGGGCCCAGGGATACG.

This clone was detected ten times or more. The sequence runs out 3 residues before the end of the CDR3; the remainder is reconstructed from the germline J gene. The chain is built from TRBV13 and TRBJ1-1, with D tentatively TRBD1 (5 bases). Per the germline V gene, CDR1 is PRHDT and CDR2 is FYEKMQ (reference sequence). The ends were cut back, 1 base at V and 1 base at J, with 10 bases in the middle. The CDR3 extends over 15 amino acids. The part of the CDR3 DNA that was read is TGTGCCAGCAGCTTAGAGAGGGGCCGGAACACTGAA. It yields the protein CASSLERGRNTE. The full-length CDR3 reads as CASSLERGRNTEAFF. Using reference TRBV13 and TRBJ1-1 for the parts outside the CDR3, the full variable domain is AAGVIQSPRHLIKEKRETATLKCYPIPRHDTVYWYQQGPGQDPQFLISFYEKMQSDKGSIPDRFSAQQFSDYHSELNMSSLELGDSALYFCASSLERGRNTEAFFGQGTRLTVV.

This clone was counted at least ten times. The CDR3 end falls 3 residues outside the read, so it is completed with the germline J gene. V gene TRBV5-1 combines with J gene TRBJ2-7, with 11 bases lining up with TRBD2. The ends lost 4 bases at V and 3 bases at J; junction bases unmatched: 9. The CDR3 extends over 16 amino acids. From germline, CDR1 is SGHRS and CDR2 YFSETQ. Incomplete CDR3 DNA: TGCGCCAGCAGCAGGGAGCTAGCGGGAGGACGCTACGAG. Its protein product is CASSRELAGGRYE. The full-length CDR3 reads as CASSRELAGGRYEQYF.

This clone was seen many times. The read ends 3 residues early relative to the CDR3; the germline J gene fills the gap. The chain combines TRBV7-9 with TRBJ1-4; maybe TRBD1 (6 bases). The germline V gene has CDR1 SEHNR and CDR2 FQNEAQ (reference sequence). Trimming pared 0 bases from V and 7 bases from J, leaving 9 bases between. The CDR3 is 14 residues long. CDR3 protein: CASSLARGREKLFF. The CDR3 bases that were read are TGTGCCAGCAGCTTAGCCAGGGGACGTGAAAAA.

This clone was found many times. The sequenced CDR3 bases are TGCGCCAGCAGCTTGGGGGCGGGGACCGGC. Translation: CASSLGAGTG. The complete CDR3 protein is CASSLGAGTGYTF. This rearrangement joins TRBV5-1 to TRBJ1-2, with D possibly matching TRBD1 (5 bases). The read stops 3 residues short of the end of the CDR3; the missing end is completed from the germline J gene. The CDR3 has 13 residues. The germline V gene has CDR1 SGHRS and CDR2 YFSETQ.

This clone was counted a few times. The germline gene is not matched at one end of the junction; a read error may be the cause. The read finishes 3 residues shy of the CDR3 end, and the germline J gene is used to complete it. Other DNA sequences in the same sample also yield this CDR3. The chain joins TRBV7-9 to TRBJ2-1; D is perhaps TRBD1 (6 bases). CDR3 length: 15 residues. Germline V gene sequence: CDR1 SEHNR, CDR2 FQNEAQ (reference sequence). CDR3 DNA (partial): TGCGCCAGCAGCCCGCCAGGGGTAATATACAATGAG. This sequence encodes CASSPPGVIYNE. The entire CDR3 sequence reads CASSPPGVIYNEQFF.